The 14 T cell receptor beta chains in this list originate from one sample, sequenced in a study of T cells after yellow fever vaccination. MiXCR, applied by TCRdb to the 5' RACE reads, yields one record per CDR3 protein. Of around 550,000 distinct CDR3 sequences in the sample, 15% to 20% were seen once. This sample comprised PBMCs, obtained 15 days after the yellow fever booster vaccination. The receptors derive from a man aged 25-45 years who received the YFV17D yellow fever vaccine.

This clonotype was observed many times. The rearrangement links TRBV12-3 or TRBV12-4 to TRBJ2-5, with D tentatively TRBD2 (6 bases). V dropped 6 bases and J dropped 5 bases, with 10 bases sitting between them. This CDR3 contains 12 residues. DNA of the CDR3: TGTGCCAGCAGCGGGAGCGGCGAGACCCAGTACTTC. The encoded protein is CASSGSGETQYF.

The chain has TRBV12-3 or TRBV12-4 and TRBJ2-6; 9 bases are shared with TRBD2. This CDR3 contains 17 residues. J gave up 2 bases and V 3 bases, and 5 bases lay outside the gene matches. CDR3 in DNA: TGTGCCAGCAGTTTCAATAGCGGGAGAACTGGGGCCAACGTCCTGACTTTC. Translated: CASSFNSGRTGANVLTF.

This clonotype was counted between two and nine times. The chain employs TRBV30 and TRBJ2-4; the D is unclear. CDR3 size: 12 residues. Germline CDR1 GTSNPN, CDR2 SVGIG (reference sequence). Between the trimmed V and J ends, which lost 3 bases and 11 bases, there was a span of 14 bases. The CDR3 coding sequence is TGTGCCTGGAGAATCTCGGGCCGGGTTCAGTACTTC. Translation: CAWRISGRVQYF.

This chain uses TRBV12-3 or TRBV12-4 with TRBJ1-4; tentatively, D is TRBD1 (6 bases). CDR3 length: 14 amino acids. V shed 4 bases and J shed 8 bases, with 14 bases lying between them. CDR3 DNA sequence: TGTGCCAGCAGTTCAAACAGGGCTGCGGAAAAACTGTTTTTT. Its translation: CASSSNRAAEKLFF.

V usage is TRBV5-5 and J usage is TRBJ2-7; possible D gene TRBD1, 6 bases. The CDR3 has 16 amino acids. CDR1 is SGHKS, CDR2 YYEKEE, per germline (reference sequence). The V end lost 2 bases, the J end lost 1 base, and 16 bases lay between the germline ends. DNA of the CDR3: TGTGCCAGCAGCTTAACGGTCGGGCAGGGGTCCTACGAGCAGTACTTC. It is translated as CASSLTVGQGSYEQYF.

The chain has TRBV7-9 and TRBJ2-3; D uncertain. Looked up from germline, CDR1 is SEHNR and CDR2 is FQNEAQ (reference sequence). This CDR3 is 15 amino acids long. Between the trimmed V and J ends, which lost 2 bases and 2 bases, there was a span of 11 bases. CDR3 DNA sequence: TGTGCCAGCAGCTTATTCGCCATTTCCACAGATACGCAGTATTTT. Residues: CASSLFAISTDTQYF. The whole variable domain, remainder taken from reference TRBV7-9 and TRBJ2-3, is DTGVSQNPRHKITKRGQNVTFRCDPISEHNRLYWYRQTLGQGPEFLTYFQNEAQLEKSRLLSDRFSAERPKGSFSTLEIQRTEQGDSAMYLCASSLFAISTDTQYFGPGTRLTVL.

This clonotype was observed a few times. This chain joins TRBV10-3 and TRBJ2-1; 8 nucleotides line up with TRBD1. Germline CDR1 reads ENHRY; CDR2 reads SYGVKD. V lost 0 bases to trimming and J lost 10 bases; unmatched junction nucleotides: 2. The CDR3 covers 13 residues. The chain's CDR3 is CAISESGTGEQFF. In DNA, the CDR3 is TGTGCCATCAGTGAGTCCGGGACAGGCGAGCAGTTCTTC.

Only a few counts were recorded for this clonotype. V is TRBV7-2 and J is TRBJ2-1; D uncertain. CDR1 SGHTA and CDR2 FQGNSA come from the germline V gene. The CDR3 extends over 14 amino acids. The V gene lost 3 bases and the J gene lost 3 bases, with 9 bases spanning the gap. CDR3: CASSFLGVYNEQFF. DNA of the CDR3: TGTGCCAGCAGCTTCCTCGGAGTCTACAATGAGCAGTTCTTC. The variable domain in full, completed from reference TRBV7-2 and TRBJ2-1, reads GAGVSQSPSNKVTEKGKDVELRCDPISGHTALYWYRQSLGQGLEFLIYFQGNSAPDKSGLPSDRFSAERTGGSVSTLTIQRTQQEDSAVYLCASSFLGVYNEQFFGPGTRLTVL.

V gene TRBV29-1 combines with J gene TRBJ2-7; 9 bases are a match to TRBD2. Trimming cost V 3 bases and J 5 bases; bases outside gene matches: 5. The CDR3 length is 13 residues. Germline values: CDR1 SQVTM, CDR2 ANQGSEA. This CDR3 reads CSVDSGSRNEQYF. CDR3 coding DNA: TGCAGCGTTGATAGCGGGAGCAGGAACGAGCAGTACTTC.

V is TRBV7-8 and J is TRBJ2-2, with no clear D. Germline assignment: CDR1 SGHVS and CDR2 FQNEAQ. The CDR3 contains 15 residues. V gave up 0 bases and J gave up 0 bases, with 5 bases separating them. The CDR3 sequence is CASSLAVTNTGELFF. As DNA, the CDR3 is TGTGCCAGCAGCTTAGCAGTTACGAACACCGGGGAGCTGTTTTTT. The full variable domain, its missing parts supplied by reference TRBV7-8 and TRBJ2-2, is GAGVSQSPRYKVAKRGQDVALRCDPISGHVSLFWYQQALGQGPEFLTYFQNEAQLDKSGLPSDRFFAERPEGSVSTLKIQRTQQEDSAVYLCASSLAVTNTGELFFGEGSRLTVL.

CDR3 nucleotide sequence: TGTGCCAGCAGCTTTAGCGGGGTGCCAGATACGCAGTATTTT. Translating gives CASSFSGVPDTQYF. This chain links TRBV7-2 with TRBJ2-3; TRBD2 matches 8 bases. The CDR3 length is 14 residues. Germline loops: CDR1 SGHTA, CDR2 FQGNSA. The junction had 3 bases not matched to a gene; V was cut back by 3 bases and J by 4 bases.

This clonotype occurred a few times. This rearrangement joins TRBV6-5 to TRBJ2-1; the D gene could be TRBD1 or TRBD2 (5 bases each). In germline, CDR1 is MNHEY, CDR2 SVGAGI. V gave up 5 bases and J gave up 14 bases, with 16 bases separating them. This CDR3 has 12 amino acids. Written as DNA, the CDR3 is TGTGCCAGCAGTCCTACCGGGACCCTGGAGTTCTTC. Translated: CASSPTGTLEFF.

The rearrangement uses TRBV4-3 and TRBJ2-2; D unresolved. Between the trimmed V and J ends, which lost 0 bases and 4 bases, there was a span of 9 bases. The CDR3 loop spans 15 amino acids. In germline, CDR1 is LGHNA, CDR2 YSLEER. The CDR3 nucleotides read TGCGCCAGCAGCCAAGAGATCGGGCGCACCGGGGAGCTGTTTTTT. This encodes CASSQEIGRTGELFF.

The J gene is TRBJ2-7, the V gene TRBV3-1; 10 bases line up with TRBD1. Per germline, CDR1 LGHDT and CDR2 YNNKEL (reference sequence). V gave up 1 base and J gave up 6 bases; unmatched junction bases: 6. The length of the CDR3 is 15 residues. The CDR3 bases are TGTGCCAGCAGCCAAGGGATTGGACAGGGGGTCGAGCAGTACTTC. This sequence encodes CASSQGIGQGVEQYF.